The 11 T cell receptor beta chains in this list originate from one sample, sequenced in a study of T-cell memory formation after mild COVID-19. TCRdb called the 5' RACE reads again in MiXCR, with one record for every CDR3 protein. The data hold more than 300,000 distinct CDR3 sequences, with roughly 13% observed a single time. Sequencing used PBMCs or a T cell subset sorted from them (not recorded which). These receptors originate from a man aged 18 to 35 who had mild COVID-19 (a few samples of this study predate the infection). Cell type and time point are not known.

This clonotype was counted only a few times. The chain carries TRBV7-7 and TRBJ1-1; 7 nucleotides line up with TRBD1. This CDR3 region has 13 residues. With V trimmed by 3 bases and J by 3 bases, 1 base remained unmatched. The germline CDR1 and CDR2 sequences are SSHAT and FNYEAQ (reference sequence). In DNA, the CDR3 is TGTGCCAGCAGCTTGGACAGGTACACTGAAGCTTTCTTT. It encodes CASSLDRYTEAFF.

This clonotype occurred a few times. The chain has TRBV25-1 and TRBJ1-4, with 7 bases matching TRBD1. V was pared by 4 bases and J by 8 bases, with 10 bases of the junction left unmatched. CDR3 size: 15 residues. Looked up from germline, CDR1 is MGHDK and CDR2 is SYGVNS. The CDR3 protein is CASSAGGGGEEKLFF. The DNA for the CDR3 is TGTGCCAGCAGTGCCGGGGGAGGGGGCGAAGAAAAACTGTTTTTT.

This clonotype was counted between two and nine times. The gene calls are TRBV20-1 and TRBJ2-7, with D perhaps matching TRBD1 (5 bases). V dropped 5 bases and J dropped 1 base, with 12 bases sitting between them. CDR1 and CDR2 (germline): DFQATT, SNEGSKA (reference sequence). This CDR3 has 13 residues. The CDR3 DNA reads TGCAGTGCTTCCGACAGACCTTCCTACGAGCAGTACGTC. Amino acid sequence: CSASDRPSYEQYV.

The CDR3: CSVEAAGDYYGYTF. CDR3 DNA: TGCAGCGTTGAAGCGGCAGGGGATTACTATGGCTACACCTTC. The genes are TRBV29-1 and TRBJ1-2; maybe TRBD1 (6 bases). V was clipped by 1 base and J by 3 bases, with 12 bases between them. CDR1 and CDR2 from the germline V gene are SQVTM and ANQGSEA. CDR3 length equals 14 residues.

This clonotype has more than one count but fewer than ten. J is TRBJ2-3 and V is TRBV20-1; D is perhaps TRBD1 or TRBD2 (7 bases each). Germline V gives CDR1 DFQATT, CDR2 SNEGSKA (reference sequence). There are 14 residues in the CDR3. Trimming cost V 4 bases and J 5 bases, with 16 bases left between them. The DNA of the CDR3 is TGCAGTGCTACCCAGGGGGGGGAACAAGATACGCAGTATTTT. The encoded protein is CSATQGGEQDTQYF.

This clonotype was observed a handful of times. This chain connects TRBV6-5 to TRBJ1-2; 7 bases agree with TRBD1. CDR1 MNHEY and CDR2 SVGAGI come from the germline V gene. Trimming cost V 6 bases and J 4 bases; bases outside gene matches: 8. CDR3 length: 14 amino acids. The CDR3 protein is CASSSDRQGYGYTF. Written as DNA, the CDR3 is TGTGCCAGCAGCTCAGATCGACAGGGCTATGGCTACACCTTC.

This chain joins TRBV20-1 and TRBJ2-1; D not certain. Germline V gene data show CDR1 as DFQATT and CDR2 as SNEGSKA (reference sequence). V was clipped by 3 bases and J by 5 bases, with 5 bases between them. This CDR3 has 11 residues. The CDR3 region is CSASRDNEQFF. CDR3 sequence (DNA): TGCAGTGCTAGTCGCGACAATGAGCAGTTCTTC.

This clonotype was observed a single time. The chain recombines TRBV19 with TRBJ1-2; D possibly corresponds to TRBD1 (5 bases). The CDR3 covers 14 residues. Per germline, CDR1 LNHDA and CDR2 SQIVND (reference sequence). Trimming took off 6 bases at V and 4 bases at J, with 15 bases between the two ends. CDR3 nucleotides: TGTGCCAGTAGCCAATCCAGGGCTTTCTATGGCTACACCTTC. The encoded protein is CASSQSRAFYGYTF.

This clonotype was seen a few times. The rearrangement links TRBV7-2 to TRBJ2-5, with TRBD1 identical over 10 bases. Germline values: CDR1 SGHTA, CDR2 FQGNSA. The V gene end was trimmed by 6 bases and the J gene end by 4 bases; junction bases not matched to a gene: 2. The CDR3 is made up of 13 amino acids. CDR3: CASRDRGAETQYF. CDR3 DNA: TGTGCCAGCAGGGACAGGGGGGCAGAGACCCAGTACTTC.

This clonotype was counted between two and nine times. The V call is TRBV13, the J call TRBJ2-7, with D tentatively TRBD2 (6 bases). CDR3 size: 15 residues. The V end lost 2 bases, the J end lost 7 bases, and 18 bases lay between the germline ends. Germline lookup yields CDR1 PRHDT and CDR2 FYEKMQ (reference sequence). CDR3 bases: TGTGCCAGCAGCTTAATAGGTACGGGCCGGGGGGAGCAGTACTTC. As protein: CASSLIGTGRGEQYF.

This sequence joins TRBV29-1 and TRBJ1-2; D is ambiguous. CDR1 and CDR2 (germline): SQVTM, ANQGSEA. V was clipped by 3 bases and J by 4 bases, with 9 bases between them. CDR3 size: 12 residues. Written as DNA, the CDR3 is TGCAGCGTTGACGGGGTCGGCTATGGCTACACCTTC. Its protein product is CSVDGVGYGYTF.